Below, 10 T cell receptor beta chains from the same sample are listed, as sequenced in a study of tumor-infiltrating lymphocytes in primary liver carcinoma. The authors took blood RNA from unsorted whole blood and also extracted germline DNA. Researchers generated TCR beta cDNA from 500 to 600 ng of total RNA, relying on a constant-region primer. Researchers made the TCR beta libraries by running three nested multiplex PCR rounds with slightly modified ARM-PCR. Forward primers for TRBV1-TRBV30 and a C-beta reverse primer served the first two PCR rounds, at 10 cycles each. TCRdb re-called the multiplex PCR reads with MiXCR, one entry per CDR3 protein. The data show about 200,000 distinct CDR3 sequences, 65% seen once. The sequenced sample consisted of peripheral blood. The origin of the receptors is an older woman with primary liver carcinoma and hepatitis B virus infection.

Concerning this clonotype itself: A read error may be the cause here, since a much bigger clone is one base away. This chain uses TRBV7-8 with TRBJ2-2; TRBD2 agrees at 7 bases. V shed 1 base and J 0 bases; nucleotides not matched to a gene: 2. This CDR3 contains 16 residues. The germline V gene has CDR1 SGHVS and CDR2 FQNEAQ. The CDR3 sequence is CASSLGRGANTGELFF. The CDR3 region has the DNA TGTGCCAGCAGCTTAGGTCGGGGGGCGAACACCGGGGAGCTGTTTTTT. Full variable domain (missing parts from reference TRBV7-8 and TRBJ2-2): GAGVSQSPRYKVAKRGQDVALRCDPISGHVSLFWYQQALGQGPEFLTYFQNEAQLDKSGLPSDRFFAERPEGSVSTLKIQRTQQEDSAVYLCASSLGRGANTGELFFGEGSRLTVL.

This clonotype was counted many times. The chain joins TRBV29-1 to TRBJ2-5; D remains ambiguous. There are 14 residues in the CDR3. Germline assignment: CDR1 SQVTM and CDR2 ANQGSEA. The ends were cut back, 0 bases at V and 7 bases at J, with 15 bases in the middle. The CDR3 loop is CSVEDLSPARTQYF. The CDR3, as DNA: TGCAGCGTTGAAGATCTTTCCCCCGCCAGGACCCAGTACTTC.

This clonotype was counted once. The rearrangement uses TRBV30 and TRBJ1-2; weak D call: TRBD1 (6 bases). Germline V gene data show CDR1 as GTSNPN and CDR2 as SVGIG (reference sequence). The V gene lost 4 bases and the J gene lost 2 bases, with 14 bases spanning the gap. The CDR3 runs 14 residues. The CDR3 DNA sequence: TGTGCCTGGACCCCGGGACATTTAAACTATGGCTACACCTTC. Protein product: CAWTPGHLNYGYTF.

In this sample, this clonotype turned up a few times. This CDR3 is missing its conserved last phenylalanine or tryptophan, likely due to a read error. The genes are TRBV11-2 and TRBJ2-7; D is unclear. In germline, CDR1 is SGHAT, CDR2 FQNNGV. Trimming removed 1 base at V and 4 bases at J, with 17 bases between. This CDR3 is 16 amino acids long. CDR3 nucleotides: TGTGCCAGCAGCTTAGCCTATACTGGTCACCCTTACGAGCAGTACTAC. Its protein is CASSLAYTGHPYEQYY.

Notes on this clonotype: A much bigger clone sits one base away, suggesting this may be a read error. The chain links TRBV4-2 to TRBJ1-2; a possible D gene is TRBD1 (5 bases). Germline CDR1 and CDR2: LGHNA and YNFKEQ. V was pared by 4 bases and J by 4 bases, with 16 bases between. The CDR3 spans 15 residues. CDR3 residues: CASSREGGGGYGYTF. The DNA for the CDR3 is TGTGCCAGCAGCCGAGAGGGTGGGGGTGGCTATGGCTACACCTTC.

Concerning this clonotype itself: Just one base apart from a much larger clone, this may be a read error. The chain combines TRBV4-1 with TRBJ1-2; 7 bases map to TRBD1. This CDR3 spans 15 amino acids. V lost 2 bases, J lost 0 bases, and 3 bases stayed unmatched. From germline, CDR1 is MGHRA and CDR2 YSYEKL. CDR3: CASSQTGVANYGYTF. The CDR3 nucleotides are TGCGCCAGCAGCCAAACAGGGGTAGCTAACTATGGCTACACCTTC.

The count of this clonotype is one. Since a much larger clone is just one base distant, this may be a read error. The rearrangement links TRBV6-1 to TRBJ2-1; TRBD2 matches 8 bases. Germline V CDR1 and CDR2: MNHNS, SASEGT. The CDR3 sequence is 14 residues long. V shed 3 bases, J shed 9 bases, and the junction held 7 bases outside the gene matches. Written as DNA, the CDR3 is TGTGCCAGCAGTGAGCCAGCGGGAGAGGGTGAGCAGTTCTTC. Its protein is CASSEPAGEGEQFF.

On this clonotype: The junction differs from germline at one of its ends, possibly a read error. This chain connects TRBV11-3 to TRBJ2-7; no firm D call. This CDR3 region has 15 residues. Germline V gene data show CDR1 as SGHNT and CDR2 as YENEEA. The CDR3 reads CASSRDGQSSYEQYF. As DNA, the CDR3 is TGTGCCAGCAGCAGAGACGGGCAGTCGTCCTACGAGCAGTATTTC.

On this clonotype itself: This may stem from a read error, because a much larger clone lies one nucleotide away. The chain carries TRBV4-1 and TRBJ2-2; D unclear. Germline assignment: CDR1 MGHRA and CDR2 YSYEKL. CDR3 length equals 18 residues. In nucleotides, the CDR3 is TGCGCCAGCAGCCAAGTCAAGCCTAGATCTGGGCGGACCGAGGAGCTGTTTTTT. Translated: CASSQVKPRSGRTEELFF.

This clonotype was counted at least ten times. The chain recombines TRBV29-1 with TRBJ2-1, with D maybe TRBD2 (6 bases). Germline values: CDR1 SQVTM, CDR2 ANQGSEA. The CDR3 is 10 amino acids. V was cut by 7 bases and J by 6 bases, with 7 bases left in between. The CDR3, as DNA: TGCAGCGGCGGGATCAATGAGCAGTTCTTC. Amino acid sequence: CSGGINEQFF.